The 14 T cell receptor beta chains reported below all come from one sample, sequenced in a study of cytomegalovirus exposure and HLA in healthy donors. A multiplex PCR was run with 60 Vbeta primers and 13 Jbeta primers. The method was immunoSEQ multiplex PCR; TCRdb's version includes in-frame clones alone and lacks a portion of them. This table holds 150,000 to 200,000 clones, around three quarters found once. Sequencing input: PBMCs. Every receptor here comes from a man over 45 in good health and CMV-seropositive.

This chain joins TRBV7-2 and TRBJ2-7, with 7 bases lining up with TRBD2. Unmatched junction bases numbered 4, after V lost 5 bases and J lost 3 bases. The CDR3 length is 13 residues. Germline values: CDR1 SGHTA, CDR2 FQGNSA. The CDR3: CASSPGGYYEQYF. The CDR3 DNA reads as TGTGCCAGCAGCCCGGGGGGATACTACGAGCAGTACTTC.

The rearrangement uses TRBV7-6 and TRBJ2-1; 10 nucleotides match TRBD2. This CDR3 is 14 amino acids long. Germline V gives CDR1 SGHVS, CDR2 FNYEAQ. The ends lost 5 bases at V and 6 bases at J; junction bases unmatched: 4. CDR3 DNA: TGTGCCAGCAGCGATAGCGGGGGGAGCAATGAGCAGTTCTTC. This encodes CASSDSGGSNEQFF.

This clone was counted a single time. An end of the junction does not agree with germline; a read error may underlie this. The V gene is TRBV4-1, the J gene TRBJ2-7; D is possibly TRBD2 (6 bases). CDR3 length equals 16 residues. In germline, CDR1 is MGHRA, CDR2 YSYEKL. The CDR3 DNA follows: TGCGCCGGCAGCCAAGAGTTAGCGGTCAACTCCTACGAGCAGTACTTC. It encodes CAGSQELAVNSYEQYF.

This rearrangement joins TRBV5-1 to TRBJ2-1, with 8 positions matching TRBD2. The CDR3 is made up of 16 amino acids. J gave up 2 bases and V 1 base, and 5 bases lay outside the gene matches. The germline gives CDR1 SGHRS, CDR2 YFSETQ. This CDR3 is CASSLFGGATYNEQFF. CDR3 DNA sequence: TGCGCCAGCAGCTTGTTCGGGGGGGCAACCTACAATGAGCAGTTCTTC. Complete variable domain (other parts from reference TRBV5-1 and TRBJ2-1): KAGVTQTPRYLIKTRGQQVTLSCSPISGHRSVSWYQQTPGQGLQFLFEYFSETQRNKGNFPGRFSGRQFSNSRSEMNVSTLELGDSALYLCASSLFGGATYNEQFFGPGTRLTVL.

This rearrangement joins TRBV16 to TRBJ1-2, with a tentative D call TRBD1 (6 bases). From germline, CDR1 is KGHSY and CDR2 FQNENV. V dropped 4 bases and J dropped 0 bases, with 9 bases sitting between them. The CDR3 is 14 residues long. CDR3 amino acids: CASSPRTANYGYTF. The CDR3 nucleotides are TGTGCCAGCAGCCCGAGGACAGCTAACTATGGCTACACCTTC.

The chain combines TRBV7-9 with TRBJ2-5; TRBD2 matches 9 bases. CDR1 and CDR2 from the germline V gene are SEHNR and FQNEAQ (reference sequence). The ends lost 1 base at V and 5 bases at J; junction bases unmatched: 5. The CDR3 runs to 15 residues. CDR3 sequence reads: CASSLDGGGAETQYF. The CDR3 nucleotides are TGTGCCAGCAGCTTAGATGGCGGGGGGGCTGAGACCCAGTACTTC.

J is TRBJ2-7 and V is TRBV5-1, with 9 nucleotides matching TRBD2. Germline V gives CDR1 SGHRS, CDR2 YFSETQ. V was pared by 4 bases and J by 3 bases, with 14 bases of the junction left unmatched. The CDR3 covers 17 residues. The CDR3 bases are TGCGCCAGCAGCACTTACCCCGGGACTAGCACTGGCTACGAGCAGTACTTC. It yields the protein CASSTYPGTSTGYEQYF.

The DNA for the CDR3 is TGTGCCTGGAGTGTACGGGTCTCTGGAAACACCATATATTTT. This translates into CAWSVRVSGNTIYF. The chain has TRBV30 and TRBJ1-3, with D unresolved. This CDR3 comprises 14 residues. Germline V gives CDR1 GTSNPN, CDR2 SVGIG (reference sequence). Trimming took 0 bases from V and 0 from J, leaving 6 bases between them. Full variable domain (missing parts from reference TRBV30 and TRBJ1-3): SQTIHQWPATLVQPVGSPLSLECTVEGTSNPNLYWYRQAAGRGLQLLFYSVGIGQISSEVPQNLSASRPQDRQFILSSKKLLLSDSGFYLCAWSVRVSGNTIYFGEGSWLTVV.

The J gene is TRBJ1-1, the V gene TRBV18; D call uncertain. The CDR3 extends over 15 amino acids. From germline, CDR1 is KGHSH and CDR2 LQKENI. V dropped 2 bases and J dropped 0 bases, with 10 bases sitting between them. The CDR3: CASSPSSRVNTEAFF. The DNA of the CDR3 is TGTGCCAGCTCACCATCATCGAGAGTGAACACTGAAGCTTTCTTT.

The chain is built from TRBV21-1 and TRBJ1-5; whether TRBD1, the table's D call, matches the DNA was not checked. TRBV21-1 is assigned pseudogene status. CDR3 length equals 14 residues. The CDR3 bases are TGTGCCAGCAGCAAAGGGACAAGCAATCAGCCCCAGCATTTT. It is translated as CASSKGTSNQPQHF.

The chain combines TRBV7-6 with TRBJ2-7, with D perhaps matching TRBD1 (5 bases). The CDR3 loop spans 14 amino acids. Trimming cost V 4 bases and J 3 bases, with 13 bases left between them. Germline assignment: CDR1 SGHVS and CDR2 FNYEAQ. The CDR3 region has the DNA TGTGCCAGCAGCTCAGGGTCTCAAGGCTACGAGCAGTACTTC. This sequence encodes CASSSGSQGYEQYF.

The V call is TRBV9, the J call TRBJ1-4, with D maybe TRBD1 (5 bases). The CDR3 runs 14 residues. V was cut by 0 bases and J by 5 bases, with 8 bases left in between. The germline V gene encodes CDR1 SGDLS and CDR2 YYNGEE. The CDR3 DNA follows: TGTGCCAGCAGCGTAGGGGCAGGGAATGAAAAACTGTTTTTT. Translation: CASSVGAGNEKLFF.

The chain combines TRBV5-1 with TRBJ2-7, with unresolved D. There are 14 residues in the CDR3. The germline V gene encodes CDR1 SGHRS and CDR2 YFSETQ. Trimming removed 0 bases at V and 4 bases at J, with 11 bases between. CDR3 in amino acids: CASSLGSLSYEQYF. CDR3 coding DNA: TGCGCCAGCAGCTTGGGGAGTTTGTCGTACGAGCAGTACTTC.

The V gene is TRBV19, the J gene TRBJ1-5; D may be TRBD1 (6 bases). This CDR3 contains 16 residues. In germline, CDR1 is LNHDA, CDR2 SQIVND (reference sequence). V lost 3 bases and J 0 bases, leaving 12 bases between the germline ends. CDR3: CASSMRGQGSNQPQHF. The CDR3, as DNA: TGTGCCAGTAGTATGCGGGGGCAGGGTAGCAATCAGCCCCAGCATTTT.